This T cell receptor (beta chain) was identified during a study of STAT3 mutations in large granular lymphocyte leukemia. Whole-study context: Immunosuppressive therapy was given to more than half of T-LGLL patients. Study outcomes and limitations: Every T-cell large granular lymphocyte leukemia patient had at least one immunodominant TCR beta clonotype. In about 35% of the 18 patients, new TCR clonotypes emerged after therapy.

A remark on this clone: No antigen is known for it.

The V gene end was trimmed by 4 bases and the J gene end by 5 bases; junction bases not matched to a gene: 2. The CDR3 sequence is 13 residues long. Germline CDR1 SEHNR, CDR2 FQNEAQ (reference sequence). Data came from immunoSEQ multiplex PCR; TCRdb stores just in-frame clones and leaves some out. The profile shows 15,000 to 20,000 clones, approximately 92% of them singletons. The chain couples TRBV7-9 to TRBJ1-2, with 9 bases identical to TRBD1. The sequencing input was peripheral blood mononuclear cells. This clonotype was obtained from a man aged 55-75 years with T-cell large granular lymphocyte leukemia. Some clones in this sample may be carry-over from other donors' samples. CDR3 region: CASSWGQGYGYTF. The CDR3 coding sequence is TGTGCCAGCAGCTGGGGACAGGGTTATGGCTACACCTTC.